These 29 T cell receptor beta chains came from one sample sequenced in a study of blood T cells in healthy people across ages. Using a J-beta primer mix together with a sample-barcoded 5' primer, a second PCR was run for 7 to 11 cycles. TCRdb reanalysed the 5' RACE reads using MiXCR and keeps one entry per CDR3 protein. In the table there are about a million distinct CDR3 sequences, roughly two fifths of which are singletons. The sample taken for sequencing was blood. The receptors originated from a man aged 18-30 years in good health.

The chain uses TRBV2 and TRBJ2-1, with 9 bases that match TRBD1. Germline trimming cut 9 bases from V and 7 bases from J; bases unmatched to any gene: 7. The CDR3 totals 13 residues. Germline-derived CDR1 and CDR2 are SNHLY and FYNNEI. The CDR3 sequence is CASTIGTGNEQFF. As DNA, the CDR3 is TGTGCCAGTACGATCGGGACAGGGAATGAGCAGTTCTTC.

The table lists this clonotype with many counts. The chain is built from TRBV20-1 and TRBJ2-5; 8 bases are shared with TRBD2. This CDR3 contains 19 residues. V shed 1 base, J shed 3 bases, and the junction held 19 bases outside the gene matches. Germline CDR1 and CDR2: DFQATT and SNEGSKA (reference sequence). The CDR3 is CSARGGGRAGDLLEETQYF. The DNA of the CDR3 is TGCAGTGCTAGAGGAGGGGGTAGAGCGGGGGACTTACTCGAAGAGACCCAGTACTTC.

CDR3 coding DNA: TGTGCCAGCAGCTTAGCGCTTCGGGGACTGGCCCTTAACACTGAAGCTTTCTTT. Its translation: CASSLALRGLALNTEAFF. The V call is TRBV7-9, the J call TRBJ1-1; D may be TRBD1 (5 bases). CDR1 SEHNR and CDR2 FQNEAQ come from the germline V gene (reference sequence). Trimming cost V 0 bases and J 2 bases, with 19 bases left between them. The CDR3 extends over 18 amino acids.

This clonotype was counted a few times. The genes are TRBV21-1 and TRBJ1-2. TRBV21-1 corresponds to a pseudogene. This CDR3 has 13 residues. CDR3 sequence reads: CASSKVVVYGYTF. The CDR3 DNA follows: TGTGCCAGCAGCAAAGTCGTAGTCTATGGCTACACCTTC.

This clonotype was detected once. The CDR3 reads CSARDSWDSYNEQFF. The CDR3, as DNA: TGCAGTGCTAGAGATTCTTGGGACTCCTACAATGAGCAGTTCTTC. The J gene is TRBJ2-1, the V gene TRBV20-1, with D unresolved. The V and J ends lost 0 bases and 0 bases respectively, with 9 bases between them. Germline-derived CDR1 and CDR2 are DFQATT and SNEGSKA (reference sequence). CDR3 length equals 15 residues.

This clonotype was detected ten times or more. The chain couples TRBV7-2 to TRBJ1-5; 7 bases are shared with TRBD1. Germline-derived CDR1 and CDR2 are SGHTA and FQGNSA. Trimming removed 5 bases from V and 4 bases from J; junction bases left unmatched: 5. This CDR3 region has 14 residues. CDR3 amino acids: CASSPRDRNQPQHF. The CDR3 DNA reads TGTGCCAGCAGCCCCCGGGACAGAAATCAGCCCCAGCATTTT.

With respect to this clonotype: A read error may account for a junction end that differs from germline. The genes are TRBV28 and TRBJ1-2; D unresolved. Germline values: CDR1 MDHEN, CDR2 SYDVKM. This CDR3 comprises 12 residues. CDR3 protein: CAGSLRARGYTF. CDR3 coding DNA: TGTGCCGGCAGTTTGAGGGCGCGGGGCTACACCTTC.

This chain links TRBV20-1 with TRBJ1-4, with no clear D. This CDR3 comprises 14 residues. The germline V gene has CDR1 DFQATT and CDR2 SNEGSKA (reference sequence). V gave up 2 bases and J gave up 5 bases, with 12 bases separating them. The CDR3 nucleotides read TGCAGTGCTAGATTCCGGCAGGCCAATGAAAAACTGTTTTTT. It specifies CSARFRQANEKLFF.

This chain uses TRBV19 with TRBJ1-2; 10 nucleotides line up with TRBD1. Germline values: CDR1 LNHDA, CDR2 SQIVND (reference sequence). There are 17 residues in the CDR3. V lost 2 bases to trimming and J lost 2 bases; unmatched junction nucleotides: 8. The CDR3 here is CASSIRAGTGDNYGYTF. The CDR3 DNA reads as TGTGCCAGTAGTATAAGGGCCGGGACAGGGGACAACTATGGCTACACCTTC. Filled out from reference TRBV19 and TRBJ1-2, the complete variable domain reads DGGITQSPKYLFRKEGQNVTLSCEQNLNHDAMYWYRQDPGQGLRLIYYSQIVNDFQKGDIAEGYSVSREKKESFPLTVTSAQKNPTAFYLCASSIRAGTGDNYGYTFGSGTRLTVV.

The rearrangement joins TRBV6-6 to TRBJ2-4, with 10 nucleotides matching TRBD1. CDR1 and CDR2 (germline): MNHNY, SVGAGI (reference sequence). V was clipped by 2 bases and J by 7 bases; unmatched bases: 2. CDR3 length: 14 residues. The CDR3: CASSYPGQGNIQYF. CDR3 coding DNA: TGTGCCAGCAGTTACCCGGGACAGGGGAACATTCAGTACTTC.

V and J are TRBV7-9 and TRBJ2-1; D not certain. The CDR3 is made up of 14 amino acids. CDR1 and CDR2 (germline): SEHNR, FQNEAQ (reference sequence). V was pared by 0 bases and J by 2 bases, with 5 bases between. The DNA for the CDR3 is TGTGCCAGCAGCTTAGCGCTAACCTACAATGAGCAGTTCTTC. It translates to CASSLALTYNEQFF.

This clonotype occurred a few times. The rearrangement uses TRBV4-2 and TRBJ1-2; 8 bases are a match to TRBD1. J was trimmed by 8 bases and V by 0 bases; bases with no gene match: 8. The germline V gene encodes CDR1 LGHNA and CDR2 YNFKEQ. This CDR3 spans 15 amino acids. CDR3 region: CASSQDRQGAQGYTF. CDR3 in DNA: TGTGCCAGCAGCCAAGATCGGCAGGGGGCACAGGGCTACACCTTC.

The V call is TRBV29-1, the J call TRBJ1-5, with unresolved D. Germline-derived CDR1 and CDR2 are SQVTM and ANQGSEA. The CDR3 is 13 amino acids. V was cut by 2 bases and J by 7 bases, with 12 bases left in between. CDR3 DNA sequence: TGCAGCGTTGAAAGCGGAGAGGGACAGCCCCAGCATTTT. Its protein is CSVESGEGQPQHF.

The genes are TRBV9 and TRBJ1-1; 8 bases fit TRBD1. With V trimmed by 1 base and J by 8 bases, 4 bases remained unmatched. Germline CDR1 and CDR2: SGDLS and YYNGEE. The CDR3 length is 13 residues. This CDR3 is CASSVITGGEAFF. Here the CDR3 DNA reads TGTGCCAGCAGCGTAATTACAGGGGGGGAAGCTTTCTTT.

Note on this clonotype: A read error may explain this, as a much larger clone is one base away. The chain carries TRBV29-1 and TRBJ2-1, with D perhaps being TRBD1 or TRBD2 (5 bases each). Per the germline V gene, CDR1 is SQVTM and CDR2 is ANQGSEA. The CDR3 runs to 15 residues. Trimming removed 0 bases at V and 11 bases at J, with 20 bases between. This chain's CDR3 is CSVEDTGRFFGKQFF. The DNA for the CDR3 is TGCAGCGTTGAAGACACGGGACGGTTTTTCGGTAAGCAGTTCTTC.

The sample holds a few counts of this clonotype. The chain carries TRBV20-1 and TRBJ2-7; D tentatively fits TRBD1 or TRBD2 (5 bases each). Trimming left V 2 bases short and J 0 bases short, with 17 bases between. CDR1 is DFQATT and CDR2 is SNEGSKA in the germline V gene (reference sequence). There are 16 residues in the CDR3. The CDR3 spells CSARPAARDASYEQYF. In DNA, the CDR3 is TGCAGTGCTAGACCAGCAGCTCGGGACGCCTCCTACGAGCAGTACTTC.

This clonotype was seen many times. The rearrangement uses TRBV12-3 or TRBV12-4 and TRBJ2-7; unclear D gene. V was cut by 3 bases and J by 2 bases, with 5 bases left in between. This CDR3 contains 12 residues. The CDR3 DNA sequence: TGTGCCAGCAGTTTCATCCCCTACGAGCAGTACTTC. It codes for CASSFIPYEQYF.

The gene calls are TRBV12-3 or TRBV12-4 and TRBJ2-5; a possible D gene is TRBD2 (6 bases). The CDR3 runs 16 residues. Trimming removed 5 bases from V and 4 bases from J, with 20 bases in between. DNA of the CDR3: TGTGCCAGCAGTCCAGTGGCTCTTTTGGGGGGAGAGACCCAGTACTTC. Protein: CASSPVALLGGETQYF.

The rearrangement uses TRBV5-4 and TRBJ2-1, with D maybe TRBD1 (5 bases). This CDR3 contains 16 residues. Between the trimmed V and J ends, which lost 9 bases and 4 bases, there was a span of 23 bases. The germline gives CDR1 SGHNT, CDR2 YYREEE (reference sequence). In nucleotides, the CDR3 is TGTGCCACCGCCACAGGATACACGGGTGGGTACAATGAGCAGTTCTTC. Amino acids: CATATGYTGGYNEQFF. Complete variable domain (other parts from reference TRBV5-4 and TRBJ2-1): ETGVTQSPTHLIKTRGQQVTLRCSSQSGHNTVSWYQQALGQGPQFIFQYYREEENGRGNFPPRFSGLQFPNYSSELNVNALELDDSALYLCATATGYTGGYNEQFFGPGTRLTVL.

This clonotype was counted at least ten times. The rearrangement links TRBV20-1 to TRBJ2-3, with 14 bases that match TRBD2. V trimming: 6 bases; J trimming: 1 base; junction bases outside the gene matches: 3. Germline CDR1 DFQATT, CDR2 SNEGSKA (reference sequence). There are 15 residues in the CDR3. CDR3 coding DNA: TGCAGTGCGACTAGCGGGGGGGAGGGCACAGATACGCAGTATTTT. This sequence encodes CSATSGGEGTDTQYF.

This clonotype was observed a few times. The CDR3 bases are TGTGCCAGCAGGGCCGGCACAGGGAATTCCTATGGCTACACCTTC. Protein sequence: CASRAGTGNSYGYTF. This chain joins TRBV2 and TRBJ1-2; possible D gene TRBD1, 6 bases. CDR1 is SNHLY, CDR2 FYNNEI, per germline. V was shortened by 6 bases and J by 4 bases, with 18 bases between the two germline ends. The CDR3 runs to 15 residues.

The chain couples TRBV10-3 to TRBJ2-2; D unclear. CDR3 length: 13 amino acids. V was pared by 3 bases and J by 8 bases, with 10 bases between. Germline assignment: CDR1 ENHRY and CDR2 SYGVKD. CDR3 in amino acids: CAISEQTWGELFF. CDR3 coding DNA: TGTGCCATCAGTGAACAAACTTGGGGGGAGCTGTTTTTT.

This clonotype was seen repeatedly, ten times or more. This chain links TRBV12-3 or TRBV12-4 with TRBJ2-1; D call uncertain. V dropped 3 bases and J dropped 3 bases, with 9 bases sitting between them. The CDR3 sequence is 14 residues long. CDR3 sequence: CASSFGQRYNEQFF. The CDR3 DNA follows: TGTGCCAGCAGTTTCGGGCAGCGCTACAATGAGCAGTTCTTC.

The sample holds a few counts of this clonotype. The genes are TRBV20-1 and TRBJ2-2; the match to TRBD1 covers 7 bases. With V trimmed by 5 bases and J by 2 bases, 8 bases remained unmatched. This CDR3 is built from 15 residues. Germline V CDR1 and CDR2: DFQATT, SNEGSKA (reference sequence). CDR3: CSAPTGTDNTGELFF. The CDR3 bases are TGCAGTGCTCCGACCGGGACAGATAACACCGGGGAGCTGTTTTTT.

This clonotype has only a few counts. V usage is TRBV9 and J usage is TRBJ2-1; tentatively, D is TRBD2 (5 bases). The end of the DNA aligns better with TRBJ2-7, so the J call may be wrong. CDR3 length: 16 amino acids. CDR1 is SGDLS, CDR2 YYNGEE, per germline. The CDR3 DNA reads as TGTGCCAGCAGGCCGGGGTGGCGAAGCTCCTACAATGAGCAGTACTTC. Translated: CASRPGWRSSYNEQYF.

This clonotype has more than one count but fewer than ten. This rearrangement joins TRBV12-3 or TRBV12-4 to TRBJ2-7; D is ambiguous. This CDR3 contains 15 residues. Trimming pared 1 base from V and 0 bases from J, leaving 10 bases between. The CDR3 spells CASSLGVPRSYEQYF. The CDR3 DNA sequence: TGTGCCAGCAGTTTAGGGGTCCCTCGCTCCTACGAGCAGTACTTC.

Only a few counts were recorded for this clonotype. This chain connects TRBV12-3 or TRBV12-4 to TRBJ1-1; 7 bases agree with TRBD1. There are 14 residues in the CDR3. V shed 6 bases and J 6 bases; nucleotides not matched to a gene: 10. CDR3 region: CASSPSGTVAEAFF. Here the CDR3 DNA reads TGTGCCAGCAGCCCTTCCGGGACAGTCGCTGAAGCTTTCTTT.

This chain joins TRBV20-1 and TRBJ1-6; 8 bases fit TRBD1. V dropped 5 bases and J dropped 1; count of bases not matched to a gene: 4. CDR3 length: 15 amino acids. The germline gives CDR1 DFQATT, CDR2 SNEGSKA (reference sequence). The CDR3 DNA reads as TGCAGTGCTGCAGGGGGCGGATCCTATAATTCACCCCTCCACTTT. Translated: CSAAGGGSYNSPLHF.

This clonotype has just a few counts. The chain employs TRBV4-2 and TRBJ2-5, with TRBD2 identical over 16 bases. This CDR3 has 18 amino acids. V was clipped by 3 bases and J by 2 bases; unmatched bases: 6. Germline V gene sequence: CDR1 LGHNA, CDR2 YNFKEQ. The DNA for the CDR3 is TGTGCCAGCAGCCAGAGGGGGACTAGCGGGGGGGTACAAGAGACCCAGTACTTC. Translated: CASSQRGTSGGVQETQYF.